The sequence of this T cell receptor (beta chain) was determined in a study of control samples from healthy donors and cancer patients. TCRdb's table, derived via immunoSEQ multiplex PCR, lists solely in-frame clones and lacks some. The sample contains roughly 170,000 clones, 93% of which appear only once. With 2 bases removed from V and 0 bases from J, the gap between germline ends came to 7 bases. The CDR3 is made up of 14 amino acids. Germline V CDR1 and CDR2: SNHLY, FYNNEI. Source material: blood. The chain recombines TRBV2 with TRBJ1-1; TRBD1 is a possible D gene (5 bases). This receptor was taken from a woman aged 55 to 70 in good health. CDR3 sequence: CASSELGVNTEAFF. CDR3 coding DNA: TGTGCCAGCAGTGAATTGGGGGTGAACACTGAAGCTTTCTTT.